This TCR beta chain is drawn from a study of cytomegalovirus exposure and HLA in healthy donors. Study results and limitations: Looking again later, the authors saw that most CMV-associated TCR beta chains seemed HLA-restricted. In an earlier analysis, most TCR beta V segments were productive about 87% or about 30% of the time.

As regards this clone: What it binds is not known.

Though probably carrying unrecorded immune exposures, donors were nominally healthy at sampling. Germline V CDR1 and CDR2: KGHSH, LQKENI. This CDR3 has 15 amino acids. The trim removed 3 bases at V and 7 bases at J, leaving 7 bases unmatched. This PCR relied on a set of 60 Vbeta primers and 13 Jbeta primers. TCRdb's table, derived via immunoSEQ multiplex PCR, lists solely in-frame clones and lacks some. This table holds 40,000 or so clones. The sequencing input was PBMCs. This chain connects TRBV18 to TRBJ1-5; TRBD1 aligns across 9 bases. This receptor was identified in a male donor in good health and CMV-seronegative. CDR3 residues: CASSPAGQGRQPQHF. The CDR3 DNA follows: TGTGCCAGCTCACCGGCAGGACAGGGGAGACAGCCCCAGCATTTT.